The following is a T cell receptor (beta chain) sequence with its context. These data are taken from a study of blood T cell repertoires in COVID-19. In the study's own analysis: Amplification of reference gene primers provided the estimated nucleated cell counts. Assay: immunoSEQ multiplex PCR; the TCRdb copy retains only in-frame clones and omits some. V, J and clone size are those of that table, while D and trimming were read from the DNA. The sample holds a few hundred thousand clones, around 84% seen once. V lost 6 bases to trimming and J lost 5 bases, with 11 bases between them. This CDR3 is 12 amino acids long.

This chain uses TRBV12-3 or TRBV12-4 with TRBJ2-7; D perhaps matches TRBD2 (5 bases). This TCR derives from a woman in her sixties or seventies with active or convalescent COVID-19. The sample taken for sequencing was peripheral blood. The CDR3 is CASSSLGDEQYF. Here the CDR3 DNA reads TGTGCCAGCAGCTCCCTCGGGGACGAGCAGTACTTC.